One sample yielded the 23 T cell receptor beta chains listed below, sequenced in a study of blood T cell repertoires in COVID-19 (dated by TCRdb to about 2020). Libraries came from the immunoSEQ multiplex PCR assay. The immuneACCESS repertoire file appears here via TCRdb, limited to in-frame rearrangements. These files lack a portion of the clones; in checked studies, under half of the deficit traces to unresolved V genes, and the cause of the others is not known. The sample records 150,000 to 200,000 clones, approximately 86% of which are singletons. About 3% of the sample rests with the top ten. Sample: peripheral blood. The receptors come from a man aged 40-50 years with active or convalescent COVID-19.

This clone was seen only a few times. The V call is TRBV30, the J call TRBJ1-2; 8 bases line up with TRBD1. The CDR3 sequence is 14 residues long. With 5 bases clipped from V and 9 bases from J, the junction kept 14 bases outside the gene matches. Germline V gene sequence: CDR1 GTSNPN, CDR2 SVGIG (reference sequence). CDR3 coding DNA: TGTGCCTGGCTTCGGGACAGGAACATCCTCAGCTACACCTTC. This codes for CAWLRDRNILSYTF. Looking up the rest from reference TRBV30 and TRBJ1-2 gives the full variable domain: SQTIHQWPATLVQPVGSPLSLECTVEGTSNPNLYWYRQAAGRGLQLLFYSVGIGQISSEVPQNLSASRPQDRQFILSSKKLLLSDSGFYLCAWLRDRNILSYTFGSGTRLTVV.

This chain links TRBV6-5 with TRBJ1-1; D gene uncertain. Germline V gene data show CDR1 as MNHEY and CDR2 as SVGAGI. Trimming removed 6 bases from V and 5 bases from J, with 16 bases in between. This CDR3 region has 14 residues. In nucleotides, the CDR3 is TGTGCCAGCAGGGACCTCCCAGGAGGGACTGAAGCTTTCTTT. This codes for CASRDLPGGTEAFF.

The chain joins TRBV19 to TRBJ2-1; no clear D gene. The length of the CDR3 is 14 residues. Trimming pared 7 bases from V and 2 bases from J, leaving 12 bases between. Germline-derived CDR1 and CDR2 are LNHDA and SQIVND (reference sequence). The CDR3 spells CASKAGTAYNEQFF. Here the CDR3 DNA reads TGTGCCAGTAAAGCAGGAACCGCCTACAATGAGCAGTTCTTC. The entire variable domain, with the rest obtained from reference TRBV19 and TRBJ2-1, is as follows: DGGITQSPKYLFRKEGQNVTLSCEQNLNHDAMYWYRQDPGQGLRLIYYSQIVNDFQKGDIAEGYSVSREKKESFPLTVTSAQKNPTAFYLCASKAGTAYNEQFFGPGTRLTVL.

The chain is built from TRBV7-2 and TRBJ1-6, with D perhaps matching TRBD1 (5 bases). The V gene's germline CDR1 is SGHTA and CDR2 FQGNSA. V dropped 0 bases and J dropped 7 bases, with 10 bases sitting between them. This CDR3 spans 15 amino acids. The CDR3, as DNA: TGTGCCAGCAGCTTAGCCCAGGGCGGCAATTCACCCCTCCACTTT. Translating gives CASSLAQGGNSPLHF.

The chain uses TRBV7-9 and TRBJ2-3; a possible D gene is TRBD2 (5 bases). The ends were cut back, 11 bases at V and 2 bases at J, with 14 bases in the middle. Germline V CDR1 and CDR2: SEHNR, FQNEAQ (reference sequence). This CDR3 contains 13 residues. The CDR3 DNA reads as TGTGCCGGCGCCGGGGTAAACACAGATACGCAGTATTTT. It codes for CAGAGVNTDTQYF.

The chain is built from TRBV5-1 and TRBJ2-3, with a possible D match to TRBD2 (5 bases). Germline loops: CDR1 SGHRS, CDR2 YFSETQ. V lost 1 base and J lost 2, with 8 bases in between. This CDR3 has 14 amino acids. CDR3 bases: TGCGCCAGCAGCTTGTTACTAGACACAGATACGCAGTATTTT. Translated: CASSLLLDTDTQYF.

The chain links TRBV11-2 to TRBJ2-5; 7 bases fit TRBD1. CDR1 and CDR2 from the germline V gene are SGHAT and FQNNGV. The V segment lost 4 bases and the J segment 4 bases; nucleotides outside the gene matches: 9. The CDR3 is made up of 15 amino acids. The CDR3 loop reads CASSSVTGAPETQYF. In nucleotides, the CDR3 is TGTGCCAGCAGCTCAGTCACAGGGGCCCCAGAGACCCAGTACTTC.

This clone is a singleton in its sample. V gene TRBV19 combines with J gene TRBJ1-3, with D tentatively TRBD1 (5 bases). Germline assignment: CDR1 LNHDA and CDR2 SQIVND (reference sequence). Trimming removed 0 bases at V and 2 bases at J, with 8 bases between. The CDR3 runs 15 residues. The chain's CDR3 is CASSIDGGTGNTIYF. For the CDR3, the DNA is TGTGCCAGTAGTATAGATGGGGGGACTGGAAACACCATATATTTT.

The V call is TRBV5-4, the J call TRBJ1-2, with D possibly matching TRBD1 (6 bases). Germline V gene lookup returns CDR1 SGHNT and CDR2 YYREEE (reference sequence). V gave up 1 base and J gave up 8 bases, with 9 bases separating them. The CDR3 spans 12 residues. The CDR3 reads CASSLPGAGYTF. CDR3 DNA sequence: TGTGCCAGCAGCTTGCCAGGGGCGGGCTACACCTTC. The full variable domain, its missing parts supplied by reference TRBV5-4 and TRBJ1-2, is ETGVTQSPTHLIKTRGQQVTLRCSSQSGHNTVSWYQQALGQGPQFIFQYYREEENGRGNFPPRFSGLQFPNYSSELNVNALELDDSALYLCASSLPGAGYTFGSGTRLTVV.

This CDR3 reads CASSTTGGSLYEQYF. The CDR3 DNA is TGTGCCAGCAGCACTACAGGGGGTTCCCTTTACGAGCAGTACTTC. The rearrangement joins TRBV9 to TRBJ2-7; TRBD1 agrees at 8 bases. Germline V gene data show CDR1 as SGDLS and CDR2 as YYNGEE. The V and J ends lost 4 bases and 4 bases, in that order; junction bases with no gene match: 10. This CDR3 region has 15 residues.

The V call is TRBV10-3, the J call TRBJ1-2; the D gene is possibly TRBD1 (6 bases). Trimming pared 5 bases from V and 8 bases from J, leaving 15 bases between. The CDR3 totals 13 residues. CDR1 is ENHRY and CDR2 is SYGVKD in the germline V gene. CDR3 nucleotides: TGTGCCATCAGTCCCACAGGGAAGAACGGCTACACCTTC. Amino acid sequence: CAISPTGKNGYTF.

The V gene is TRBV29-1, the J gene TRBJ1-2; 8 bases line up with TRBD1. Germline assignment: CDR1 SQVTM and CDR2 ANQGSEA. The trim removed 5 bases at V and 6 bases at J, leaving 5 bases unmatched. This CDR3 contains 12 residues. In nucleotides, the CDR3 is TGCAGCGTTATAACAGGGGGAGATGGCTACACCTTC. Protein sequence: CSVITGGDGYTF.

J is TRBJ1-4 and V is TRBV4-3; 10 bases are shared with TRBD1. This CDR3 has 21 residues. Losses at the gene ends were 0 bases for V and 3 bases for J; bases not matched to a gene: 16. Per the germline V gene, CDR1 is LGHNA and CDR2 is YSLEER. For the CDR3, the DNA is TGCGCCAGCAGCCAAGAATTTAGGGGACAGGGGATTCCGGGAGCTAATGAAAAACTGTTTTTT. It specifies CASSQEFRGQGIPGANEKLFF.

The V gene is TRBV21-1, the J gene TRBJ2-5; the table's D gene call, TRBD1, was not cross checked with the DNA. TRBV21-1 is given as a pseudogene. The CDR3 runs 15 residues. This CDR3 is CASSGRDRVGETQYF. Here the CDR3 DNA reads TGTGCCAGCAGCGGACGGGACAGGGTGGGCGAGACCCAGTACTTC.

J is TRBJ2-5 and V is TRBV6-6; TRBD1 aligns across 10 bases. V gave up 4 bases and J gave up 4 bases; unmatched junction bases: 6. Germline CDR1 and CDR2: MNHNY and SVGAGI (reference sequence). CDR3 length: 15 residues. Here the CDR3 reads CASSSDRGLGETQYF. DNA for the CDR3: TGTGCCAGCAGTTCCGACAGGGGGCTGGGAGAGACCCAGTACTTC.

This chain connects TRBV19 to TRBJ2-7, with TRBD1 identical over 7 bases. This CDR3 spans 16 amino acids. Trimming removed 4 bases from V and 1 base from J; junction bases left unmatched: 10. The germline V gene has CDR1 LNHDA and CDR2 SQIVND (reference sequence). CDR3 nucleotide sequence: TGTGCCAGTAGTACCGTCGGGACAGCCTATTCCTACGAGCAGTACTTC. Translation: CASSTVGTAYSYEQYF.

This clone turned up a few times. CDR3 sequence: CAISGGANEKLFF. The CDR3 DNA reads TGTGCCATCAGTGGGGGGGCTAATGAAAAACTGTTTTTT. V usage is TRBV10-3 and J usage is TRBJ1-4; TRBD1 is a possible D gene (5 bases). Trimming cost V 4 bases and J 3 bases, with 6 bases left between them. Germline loops: CDR1 ENHRY, CDR2 SYGVKD. The CDR3 sequence is 13 residues long.

The chain combines TRBV19 with TRBJ2-2; 7 positions match TRBD2. CDR1 and CDR2 (germline): LNHDA, SQIVND (reference sequence). J was trimmed by 4 bases and V by 3 bases; bases with no gene match: 5. There are 15 residues in the CDR3. The CDR3 spells CASSMRGKVTGELFF. The CDR3 DNA follows: TGTGCCAGTAGTATGCGGGGGAAAGTCACCGGGGAGCTGTTTTTT.

The rearrangement joins TRBV6-5 to TRBJ2-5; no definite D call. CDR1 MNHEY and CDR2 SVGAGI come from the germline V gene. This CDR3 is 13 amino acids long. Trimming removed 6 bases at V and 5 bases at J, with 13 bases between. This chain's CDR3 is CASRAGAIETQYF. CDR3 DNA sequence: TGTGCCAGCAGAGCAGGTGCGATTGAGACCCAGTACTTC.

This clone has only a few counts. The chain links TRBV28 to TRBJ1-2; the D gene is possibly TRBD1 (5 bases). V was pared by 3 bases and J by 4 bases, with 9 bases between. This CDR3 is built from 13 residues. Germline CDR1 is MDHEN and CDR2 is SYDVKM. CDR3 residues: CASSLEGSYGYTF. The CDR3 DNA reads TGTGCCAGCAGTTTGGAGGGGTCCTATGGCTACACCTTC.

The chain uses TRBV6-1 and TRBJ1-1; D is unclear. The length of the CDR3 is 17 residues. The germline V and J ends were trimmed by 2 bases and 4 bases, with 20 bases remaining between them. CDR1 MNHNS and CDR2 SASEGT come from the germline V gene. CDR3 loop: CASSEWSLTLGGTEAFF. In DNA form, the CDR3 reads TGTGCCAGCAGTGAATGGTCCCTTACTCTAGGAGGCACTGAAGCTTTCTTT.

The chain couples TRBV28 to TRBJ2-7; a weak D match, TRBD1 (6 bases). Germline V CDR1 and CDR2: MDHEN, SYDVKM. CDR3 length: 13 amino acids. Trimming stripped 4 bases from V and 4 bases from J, with 11 bases between. CDR3 region: CASSSGEGYEQYF. Here the CDR3 DNA reads TGTGCCAGCAGTTCAGGGGAAGGTTACGAGCAGTACTTC. Full variable domain (outside the CDR3, taken from reference TRBV28 and TRBJ2-7): DVKVTQSSRYLVKRTGEKVFLECVQDMDHENMFWYRQDPGLGLRLIYFSYDVKMKEKGDIPEGYSVSREKKERFSLILESASTNQTSMYLCASSSGEGYEQYFGPGTRLTVT.

CDR3 in amino acids: CASSRDSHSYEQYF. The CDR3 coding sequence is TGCGCCAGCAGTCGGGACTCCCACTCCTACGAGCAGTACTTC. V usage is TRBV5-1 and J usage is TRBJ2-7; perhaps TRBD2 as D (6 bases). Germline V gene lookup returns CDR1 SGHRS and CDR2 YFSETQ. The CDR3 has 14 residues. Trimming took off 5 bases at V and 0 bases at J, with 12 bases between the two ends.